A selection of T cell receptor beta chains follows, all from one sample in a study of shared clonotypes between healthy human individuals. Libraries were prepared by immunoSEQ multiplex PCR; TCRdb keeps only in-frame clonotypes and omits some of them. The sample has about 490,000 clones, 60% to 85% seen once. Material for sequencing was PBMCs. The receptors were gathered from a woman in her thirties or forties in good health. Some clones in this sample may be carry-over from other donors' samples. Each CDR3 is given with its conserved first and last residue. D genes are given only for firm matches. A clone size is listed for some rows: how often the clone was seen (once, few, many), or a class if it is expanded.

D gene: TRBD2; clone size: -; V gene: TRBV30; J gene: TRBJ2-3; CDR3 protein: CAWSVGAGAIDTQYF; CDR3 DNA: TGTGCCTGGAGTGTGGGAGCGGGAGCCATAGATACGCAGTATTTT
D gene: -; clone size: -; V gene: TRBV2; J gene: TRBJ2-1; CDR3 protein: CASSRNRDNLAPHSYNEQFF; CDR3 DNA: TGTGCCAGCAGTCGAAACAGGGACAATCTAGCGCCTCACTCCTACAATGAGCAGTTCTTC
D gene: TRBD1; clone size: -; V gene: TRBV27; J gene: TRBJ1-1; CDR3 protein: CASRPGRDRSAFF; CDR3 DNA: TGTGCCAGCAGACCCGGACGGGACAGATCGGCTTTCTTT
D gene: TRBD2; clone size: once; V gene: TRBV2; J gene: TRBJ2-7; CDR3 protein: CASSDGLAGAGEQYF; CDR3 DNA: TGTGCCAGCAGTGACGGGCTAGCGGGAGCGGGCGAGCAGTACTTC
D gene: TRBD1; clone size: many; V gene: TRBV29-1; J gene: TRBJ1-1; CDR3 protein: CSVSFGTGGTEAFF; CDR3 DNA: TGCAGCGTCTCCTTCGGGACAGGGGGCACTGAAGCTTTCTTT
D gene: -; clone size: -; V gene: TRBV6-1; J gene: TRBJ2-2; CDR3 protein: CASSEAGDTGELFF; CDR3 DNA: TGTGCCAGCAGTGAAGCAGGGGACACCGGGGAGCTGTTTTTT
D gene: TRBD2; clone size: once; V gene: TRBV30; J gene: TRBJ2-1; CDR3 protein: CAWTPGLAAYNEQFF; CDR3 DNA: TGTGCCTGGACCCCGGGACTAGCGGCTTACAATGAGCAGTTCTTC
D gene: -; clone size: -; V gene: TRBV6-5; J gene: TRBJ2-2; CDR3 protein: CASSYLRGASTGELFF; CDR3 DNA: TGTGCCAGCAGTTACCTCCGGGGCGCCAGCACCGGGGAGCTGTTTTTT
D gene: TRBD2; clone size: few; V gene: TRBV28; J gene: TRBJ2-1; CDR3 protein: CASTIAGGSYNEQFF; CDR3 DNA: TGTGCCAGCACCATAGCGGGAGGCTCGTACAATGAGCAGTTCTTC
D gene: TRBD2; clone size: -; V gene: TRBV19; J gene: TRBJ2-5; CDR3 protein: CASSPSGQSTQYF; CDR3 DNA: TGTGCCAGTAGCCCTAGCGGCCAATCGACCCAGTACTTC
D gene: TRBD1; clone size: -; V gene: TRBV7-3; J gene: TRBJ2-2; CDR3 protein: CASRKTGGNTGELFF; CDR3 DNA: TGTGCCAGCAGAAAGACAGGGGGCAACACCGGGGAGCTGTTTTTC
D gene: -; clone size: -; V gene: TRBV28; J gene: TRBJ1-5; CDR3 protein: CASSYRHSNQPQHF; CDR3 DNA: TGTGCCAGCAGTTACAGACATAGCAATCAGCCCCAGCATTTT
D gene: -; clone size: -; V gene: TRBV18; J gene: TRBJ2-2; CDR3 protein: CASSPLQGNTGELFF; CDR3 DNA: TGTGCCAGCTCACCCCTCCAGGGGAACACCGGGGAGCTGTTTTTT
D gene: TRBD2; clone size: -; V gene: TRBV27; J gene: TRBJ2-1; CDR3 protein: CASRSGTSGRDEQFF; CDR3 DNA: TGTGCCAGCAGATCCGGGACTAGCGGGAGGGATGAGCAGTTCTTC
D gene: -; clone size: once; V gene: TRBV28; J gene: TRBJ2-3; CDR3 protein: CASEGGFSTDTQYF; CDR3 DNA: TGTGCCAGCGAAGGGGGGTTTAGCACAGATACGCAGTATTTT
D gene: -; clone size: once; V gene: TRBV20-1; J gene: TRBJ1-2; CDR3 protein: CSAQDSYGYTF; CDR3 DNA: TGCAGTGCTCAAGATTCCTATGGCTACACCTTC
D gene: TRBD1; clone size: -; V gene: TRBV9; J gene: TRBJ1-4; CDR3 protein: CASSVGTGVNEKLFF; CDR3 DNA: TGTGCCAGCAGCGTAGGGACAGGGGTGAATGAAAAACTGTTTTTT
D gene: -; clone size: few; V gene: TRBV29-1; J gene: TRBJ2-3; CDR3 protein: CSVEATSTDTQYF; CDR3 DNA: TGCAGCGTTGAGGCAACTAGCACAGATACGCAGTATTTT
D gene: -; clone size: -; V gene: TRBV7-3; J gene: TRBJ2-1; CDR3 protein: CASSPDYYNEQFF; CDR3 DNA: TGTGCCAGCAGCCCCGACTACTACAATGAGCAGTTCTTC
D gene: -; clone size: -; V gene: TRBV5-1; J gene: TRBJ2-2; CDR3 protein: CASSLAMNSNTGELFF; CDR3 DNA: TGCGCCAGCAGCTTGGCTATGAACTCGAACACCGGGGAGCTGTTTTTT
D gene: -; clone size: -; V gene: TRBV30; J gene: TRBJ2-7; CDR3 protein: CAWREGPSYEQYF; CDR3 DNA: TGTGCCTGGAGAGAAGGACCCTCCTACGAGCAGTACTTC
D gene: -; clone size: -; V gene: TRBV10-2; J gene: TRBJ2-2; CDR3 protein: CASSDYTGELFF; CDR3 DNA: TGCGCCAGCAGTGACTACACCGGGGAGCTGTTTTTT
D gene: -; clone size: -; V gene: TRBV9; J gene: TRBJ1-3; CDR3 protein: CASSGNSGNTIYF; CDR3 DNA: TGTGCCAGCAGCGGAAACTCTGGAAACACCATATATTTT
D gene: TRBD2; clone size: -; V gene: TRBV19; J gene: TRBJ2-5; CDR3 protein: CASSPRGRAETQYF; CDR3 DNA: TGTGCCAGTAGTCCCCGGGGGAGGGCGGAGACCCAGTACTTC
D gene: -; clone size: -; V gene: TRBV19; J gene: TRBJ1-5; CDR3 protein: CASSTGYQPQHF; CDR3 DNA: TGTGCCAGTAGTACAGGGTATCAGCCCCAGCATTTT
D gene: TRBD2; clone size: few; V gene: TRBV2; J gene: TRBJ2-7; CDR3 protein: CASLGLADYEQYF; CDR3 DNA: TGTGCCAGCCTCGGACTAGCGGACTACGAGCAGTACTTC
D gene: TRBD1; clone size: -; V gene: TRBV4-2; J gene: TRBJ1-1; CDR3 protein: CASSQLGQGNTEAFF; CDR3 DNA: TGTGCCAGCAGCCAATTGGGACAGGGGAACACTGAAGCTTTCTTT
D gene: -; clone size: many; V gene: TRBV5-4; J gene: TRBJ2-7; CDR3 protein: CASSSTYEQYF; CDR3 DNA: TGTGCCAGCAGCTCCACCTACGAGCAGTACTTC
D gene: -; clone size: -; V gene: TRBV29-1; J gene: TRBJ1-1; CDR3 protein: CSAKGFGVNTEAFF; CDR3 DNA: TGCAGCGCGAAGGGGTTCGGGGTGAACACTGAAGCTTTCTTT
D gene: -; clone size: -; V gene: TRBV28; J gene: TRBJ1-5; CDR3 protein: CASSLRFRGSQPQHF; CDR3 DNA: TGTGCCAGCAGTTTAAGGTTTAGGGGCAGTCAGCCCCAGCATTTT
D gene: TRBD1; clone size: -; V gene: TRBV6-1; J gene: TRBJ1-1; CDR3 protein: CASSGQGVVTEAFF; CDR3 DNA: TGTGCCAGCAGTGGACAGGGGGTTGTTACTGAAGCTTTCTTT
D gene: -; clone size: -; V gene: TRBV21-1; J gene: TRBJ2-1; CDR3 protein: CASSKGTGSYNEQFF; CDR3 DNA: TGTGCCAGCAGCAAAGGTACGGGTTCCTACAATGAGCAGTTCTTC
D gene: TRBD2; clone size: -; V gene: TRBV18; J gene: TRBJ2-5; CDR3 protein: CASSPGLNQETQYF; CDR3 DNA: TGTGCCAGCTCGCCGGGACTAAATCAAGAGACCCAGTACTTC
D gene: -; clone size: -; V gene: TRBV29-1; J gene: TRBJ2-1; CDR3 protein: CSVVKDHYNEQFF; CDR3 DNA: TGCAGCGTTGTGAAGGACCACTACAATGAGCAGTTCTTC
D gene: -; clone size: -; V gene: TRBV29-1; J gene: TRBJ2-5; CDR3 protein: CSVVPLGETGSYEQHF; CDR3 DNA: TGCAGCGTTGTCCCCCTAGGGGAAACCGGATCCTACGAGCAGCACTTC
D gene: TRBD2; clone size: -; V gene: TRBV5-1; J gene: TRBJ2-5; CDR3 protein: CASSLGGTSGGQETQYF; CDR3 DNA: TGCGCCAGCAGCTTGGGAGGGACTAGCGGGGGCCAAGAGACCCAGTACTTC
D gene: TRBD2; clone size: -; V gene: TRBV7-9; J gene: TRBJ2-7; CDR3 protein: CASSLGLAGPYEQYF; CDR3 DNA: TGTGCCAGCAGCTTAGGTCTAGCGGGACCCTACGAGCAGTACTTC
D gene: -; clone size: -; V gene: TRBV4-3; J gene: TRBJ2-7; CDR3 protein: CAGSQDQSGKTTYEQYF; CDR3 DNA: TGCGCCGGCAGCCAAGACCAATCGGGGAAAACCACCTACGAGCAGTACTTC
D gene: -; clone size: -; V gene: TRBV7-9; J gene: TRBJ2-7; CDR3 protein: CASSPEGAGTYEQYF; CDR3 DNA: TGTGCCAGCAGCCCGGAAGGCGCGGGAACCTACGAGCAGTACTTC
D gene: -; clone size: -; V gene: TRBV7-9; J gene: TRBJ1-6; CDR3 protein: CASTISWDNSPLHF; CDR3 DNA: TGTGCCAGCACGATATCCTGGGATAATTCACCCCTCCACTTT
D gene: TRBD2; clone size: -; V gene: TRBV2; J gene: TRBJ2-1; CDR3 protein: CASSLSGGDNEQFF; CDR3 DNA: TGTGCCAGCAGCCTTAGCGGGGGAGACAATGAGCAGTTCTTC
D gene: TRBD1; clone size: -; V gene: TRBV13; J gene: TRBJ2-7; CDR3 protein: CASSSQGQGSREQYF; CDR3 DNA: TGTGCCAGCAGCTCACAGGGACAGGGGTCGAGGGAGCAGTACTTC
D gene: -; clone size: -; V gene: TRBV5-1; J gene: TRBJ1-2; CDR3 protein: CASSLDRNYGYTF; CDR3 DNA: TGCGCCAGCAGCTTGGACAGAAACTATGGCTACACCTTC
D gene: TRBD1; clone size: -; V gene: TRBV6-1; J gene: TRBJ2-7; CDR3 protein: CASREAGTGNYEQYF; CDR3 DNA: TGTGCCAGCAGAGAAGCCGGGACAGGGAACTACGAGCAGTACTTC
D gene: TRBD1; clone size: many; V gene: TRBV4-1; J gene: TRBJ2-3; CDR3 protein: CASSRDRGTDTQYF; CDR3 DNA: TGCGCCAGCAGCCGGGACAGGGGCACAGATACGCAGTATTTT
D gene: TRBD1; clone size: -; V gene: TRBV28; J gene: TRBJ1-2; CDR3 protein: CASSPHPRTGYGYTF; CDR3 DNA: TGTGCCAGCAGTCCCCACCCCCGGACAGGATATGGCTACACCTTC
D gene: -; clone size: -; V gene: TRBV4-2; J gene: TRBJ2-7; CDR3 protein: CASSQVNGGTYEQYF; CDR3 DNA: TGTGCCAGCAGCCAGGTCAATGGCGGCACCTACGAGCAGTACTTC
D gene: -; clone size: -; V gene: TRBV29-1; J gene: TRBJ2-3; CDR3 protein: CSVVGGLGERTDTQYF; CDR3 DNA: TGCAGCGTTGTAGGGGGACTTGGGGAGAGGACAGATACGCAGTATTTT
D gene: TRBD1; clone size: -; V gene: TRBV13; J gene: TRBJ2-7; CDR3 protein: CASSLGVGTGNEQYF; CDR3 DNA: TGTGCCAGCAGCTTAGGGGTAGGGACAGGGAACGAGCAGTACTTC
D gene: -; clone size: -; V gene: TRBV2; J gene: TRBJ2-1; CDR3 protein: CASNEWGANNEQFF; CDR3 DNA: TGTGCCAGCAACGAATGGGGCGCCAACAATGAGCAGTTCTTC
D gene: TRBD1; clone size: -; V gene: TRBV30; J gene: TRBJ1-5; CDR3 protein: CAWSGQGLFYQPQHF; CDR3 DNA: TGTGCCTGGAGTGGACAGGGGCTTTTTTATCAGCCCCAGCATTTT
D gene: -; clone size: -; V gene: TRBV28; J gene: TRBJ1-2; CDR3 protein: CASRGASVRNYGYTF; CDR3 DNA: TGTGCCAGCAGGGGCGCAAGCGTACGAAACTATGGCTACACCTTC
D gene: -; clone size: -; V gene: TRBV7-3; J gene: TRBJ2-3; CDR3 protein: CASSPGRTDTQYF; CDR3 DNA: TGTGCCAGCAGCCCGGGTCGCACAGATACGCAGTATTTT